Each of the 23 T cell receptor beta chains below was sequenced from the same sample in a study of shared clonotypes between healthy human individuals. This table comes from immunoSEQ multiplex PCR, and its TCRdb copy is limited to in-frame clones, with some not included. The sample has 2 million to 2.5 million clones, more than 90% seen once; the top ten hold around 0.13%. The specimen was naive CD4+ T cells sorted from blood. Indicated subset: CD45RA+ positively selected. The source of these receptors is a man aged 18 to 35 in good health.

The chain uses TRBV2 and TRBJ1-2; D is perhaps TRBD1 (6 bases). Germline-derived CDR1 and CDR2 are SNHLY and FYNNEI. The CDR3 runs 13 residues. Trimming shortened V by 6 bases and J by 6 bases, and 14 bases separated the two germline ends. CDR3 nucleotide sequence: TGTGCCAGCAGGATTCTAGGGGGGGATGGCTACACCTTC. Translation gives CASRILGGDGYTF. Full variable domain (outside the CDR3, taken from reference TRBV2 and TRBJ1-2): EPEVTQTPSHQVTQMGQEVILRCVPISNHLYFYWYRQILGQKVEFLVSFYNNEISEKSEIFDDQFSVERPDGSNFTLKIRSTKLEDSAMYFCASRILGGDGYTFGSGTRLTVV.

V and J are TRBV29-1 and TRBJ2-7; no firm D call. Trimming cost V 4 bases and J 0 bases, with 10 bases left between them. The CDR3 covers 13 residues. Per the germline V gene, CDR1 is SQVTM and CDR2 is ANQGSEA. The CDR3 is CSVVLGNSYEQYF. The DNA of the CDR3 is TGCAGCGTTGTTCTGGGAAACTCCTACGAGCAGTACTTC.

Turning to this clone: A read error may produce the germline difference seen at one junction end. The gene calls are TRBV7-7 and TRBJ2-5, with TRBD2 matching 9 bases. The germline gives CDR1 SSHAT, CDR2 FNYEAQ (reference sequence). CDR3 length equals 15 residues. CDR3 bases: TGTGCTAGCAGCTTATTTTTAGCGGGGGAGGAGACCCAGTACTTC. Its protein is CASSLFLAGEETQYF.

Remarks on this clone: The junction departs from germline at one end; a sequencing error may be responsible. This chain connects TRBV7-7 to TRBJ2-5; 10 bases align to TRBD2. Germline V gene sequence: CDR1 SSHAT, CDR2 FNYEAQ (reference sequence). The CDR3 covers 15 residues. Written as DNA, the CDR3 is TGTGCTAGCAGCTTAGGAGCGGGAGGGCTGAAGACCCAGTACTTC. Protein sequence: CASSLGAGGLKTQYF.

The chain uses TRBV7-8 and TRBJ1-5, with 9 bases identical to TRBD1. Per germline, CDR1 SGHVS and CDR2 FQNEAQ. CDR3 length: 16 residues. V gave up 5 bases and J gave up 5 bases; unmatched junction bases: 10. The CDR3 DNA is TGTGCCAGCAGCAAGTACCTGGACAGGGGAGATCAGCCCCAGCATTTT. It yields the protein CASSKYLDRGDQPQHF.

This chain connects TRBV6-1 to TRBJ2-7; D unclear. The CDR3 sequence is 14 residues long. Germline V gene lookup returns CDR1 MNHNS and CDR2 SASEGT. V was trimmed by 2 bases and J by 3 bases, leaving 11 bases between them. The CDR3 spells CASSERVDNYEQYF. In nucleotides, the CDR3 is TGTGCCAGCAGTGAACGGGTCGATAACTACGAGCAGTACTTC.

This sequence joins TRBV4-1 and TRBJ2-7; TRBD2 matches at 7 bases. V lost 3 bases to trimming and J lost 2 bases; unmatched junction nucleotides: 16. The CDR3 is 18 amino acids. CDR1 MGHRA and CDR2 YSYEKL come from the germline V gene. The CDR3 protein is CASSQSAPTSARTYEQYF. CDR3 in DNA: TGCGCCAGCAGCCAGTCCGCCCCTACTAGCGCCCGCACCTACGAGCAGTACTTC.

The V call is TRBV5-6, the J call TRBJ2-3; 10 nucleotides match TRBD2. The CDR3 totals 14 residues. V was clipped by 6 bases and J by 6 bases; unmatched bases: 7. CDR1 and CDR2 from the germline V gene are SGHDT and YYEEEE. In DNA, the CDR3 is TGTGCCAGCAACTTACTAGCGGGAATGGATACGCAGTATTTT. Protein sequence: CASNLLAGMDTQYF.

The V and J genes are TRBV2 and TRBJ2-1; D gene unclear. V lost 1 base, J lost 3 bases, and 1 base lay in between. The germline CDR1 and CDR2 sequences are SNHLY and FYNNEI. CDR3 size: 12 residues. CDR3 region: CASSEDYNEQFF. The CDR3 DNA reads as TGTGCCAGCAGTGAAGACTACAATGAGCAGTTCTTC.

This rearrangement joins TRBV19 to TRBJ2-4, with unresolved D. Trimming stripped 5 bases from V and 1 base from J, with 9 bases between. Germline V gene sequence: CDR1 LNHDA, CDR2 SQIVND (reference sequence). The CDR3 covers 14 residues. CDR3 sequence (DNA): TGTGCCAGTAGTCCTCCTGGGGCCAAAAACATTCAGTACTTC. Amino acids: CASSPPGAKNIQYF.

The genes are TRBV5-1 and TRBJ2-3; possibly TRBD2 for D (6 bases). From germline, CDR1 is SGHRS and CDR2 YFSETQ. Trimming pared 2 bases from V and 0 bases from J, leaving 13 bases between. CDR3 length: 16 amino acids. The CDR3, as DNA: TGCGCCAGCAGCTTCGGAACGGGGACTAGCACAGATACGCAGTATTTT. Translating gives CASSFGTGTSTDTQYF.

The J gene is TRBJ1-6, the V gene TRBV30, with TRBD1 as a possible D gene (6 bases). Germline V gene sequence: CDR1 GTSNPN, CDR2 SVGIG (reference sequence). V was shortened by 2 bases and J by 7 bases, with 12 bases between the two germline ends. This CDR3 spans 14 amino acids. The CDR3 coding sequence is TGTGCCTGGAGTCCCGGACAGCCAAATTCACCCCTCCACTTT. Translation: CAWSPGQPNSPLHF.

The chain has TRBV2 and TRBJ2-3; TRBD2 might be the D (6 bases). The CDR3 length is 16 residues. V dropped 5 bases and J dropped 2 bases, with 17 bases sitting between them. Looked up from germline, CDR1 is SNHLY and CDR2 is FYNNEI. The CDR3 spells CASSSQGGGTTDTQYF. CDR3 DNA: TGTGCCAGCAGTTCCCAGGGCGGAGGGACCACAGATACGCAGTATTTT.

This rearrangement joins TRBV4-1 to TRBJ2-7; D gene uncertain. This CDR3 is built from 13 residues. Germline CDR1 and CDR2: MGHRA and YSYEKL. V lost 1 base and J lost 3, with 7 bases in between. The CDR3 sequence: CASSQGHFYEQYF. CDR3 sequence (DNA): TGCGCCAGCAGCCAAGGACATTTCTACGAGCAGTACTTC.

This clone was detected only once. CDR3 loop: CSVQGLAGGIIEQFF. As DNA, the CDR3 is TGCAGCGTCCAAGGACTAGCGGGGGGGATTATTGAGCAGTTCTTC. This rearrangement joins TRBV29-1 to TRBJ2-1, with 15 bases identical to TRBD2. The CDR3 loop spans 15 amino acids. CDR1 and CDR2 (germline): SQVTM, ANQGSEA. J gave up 9 bases and V 6 bases, and 9 bases lay outside the gene matches.

The J gene is TRBJ2-3, the V gene TRBV29-1, with D uncertain. Germline V gene lookup returns CDR1 SQVTM and CDR2 ANQGSEA. V was pared by 4 bases and J by 2 bases, with 10 bases between. This CDR3 is 13 amino acids long. CDR3 sequence reads: CSVARTFTDTQYF. In DNA form, the CDR3 reads TGCAGCGTTGCCCGGACCTTCACAGATACGCAGTATTTT.

V gene TRBV7-2 combines with J gene TRBJ2-2; D not certain. The CDR3 is made up of 12 amino acids. Germline assignment: CDR1 SGHTA and CDR2 FQGNSA. V was pared by 5 bases and J by 8 bases, with 9 bases between. Here the CDR3 reads CASSPRRGELFF. Here the CDR3 DNA reads TGTGCCAGCAGCCCTCGGCGAGGGGAGCTGTTTTTT.

The chain couples TRBV7-9 to TRBJ2-3, with D possibly being TRBD1 or TRBD2 (6 bases each). V was cut by 5 bases and J by 3 bases, with 18 bases left in between. CDR3 length: 16 residues. Germline assignment: CDR1 SEHNR and CDR2 FQNEAQ (reference sequence). The CDR3 DNA reads TGTGCCAGCAGCCAACAGTGGGGGGCGGGGACAGATACGCAGTATTTT. Its translation is CASSQQWGAGTDTQYF.

The CDR3 bases are TGTGCCGTGACAGGGGGAGAGATTGGCACTGAAGCTTTCTTT. This encodes CAVTGGEIGTEAFF. The chain couples TRBV10-3 to TRBJ1-1; 9 nucleotides agree with TRBD1. The V gene end was trimmed by 11 bases and the J gene end by 4 bases; junction bases not matched to a gene: 11. The CDR3 runs 14 residues. In germline, CDR1 is ENHRY, CDR2 SYGVKD.

As to this clone: Other nucleotide sequences in the sample specify the same CDR3. The V call is TRBV25-1, the J call TRBJ1-5, with D possibly matching TRBD1 (5 bases). This CDR3 has 13 amino acids. CDR1 and CDR2 (germline): MGHDK, SYGVNS. V was pared by 4 bases and J by 4 bases, with 8 bases between. The CDR3 DNA sequence: TGTGCCAGCAGTGCCCAGGGAAATCAGCCCCAGCATTTT. This translates into CASSAQGNQPQHF.

This chain connects TRBV6-6 to TRBJ2-2; 10 nucleotides match TRBD1. Germline CDR1 reads MNHNY; CDR2 reads SVGAGI (reference sequence). V gave up 5 bases and J gave up 0 bases; unmatched junction bases: 0. CDR3 length equals 15 residues. This chain's CDR3 is CASSGTGANTGELFF. CDR3 DNA sequence: TGTGCCAGCAGTGGGACAGGGGCGAACACCGGGGAGCTGTTTTTT.

J is TRBJ1-1 and V is TRBV5-8; D possibly corresponds to TRBD1 (6 bases). V dropped 2 bases and J dropped 1 base, with 9 bases sitting between them. This CDR3 region has 14 residues. Germline V gene data show CDR1 as SGHTS and CDR2 as YDEGEE. Written as DNA, the CDR3 is TGTGCCAGCAGCTTCGGGGGGGCGAACACTGAAGCTTTCTTT. Residues: CASSFGGANTEAFF.

This chain's CDR3 is CASSKRDGQNIQYF. DNA of the CDR3: TGTGCCAGTAGCAAAAGGGACGGCCAAAACATTCAGTACTTC. The rearrangement links TRBV19 to TRBJ2-4, with D perhaps given as TRBD1 or TRBD2 (5 bases each). Germline V gene data show CDR1 as LNHDA and CDR2 as SQIVND (reference sequence). V lost 6 bases and J 5 bases, leaving 14 bases between the germline ends. The CDR3 runs 14 residues. Together with reference TRBV19 and TRBJ2-4, the CDR3 gives the full variable domain: DGGITQSPKYLFRKEGQNVTLSCEQNLNHDAMYWYRQDPGQGLRLIYYSQIVNDFQKGDIAEGYSVSREKKESFPLTVTSAQKNPTAFYLCASSKRDGQNIQYFGAGTRLSVL.